This is a list of T cell receptor beta chains from one sample in a study of blood T cell repertoires in COVID-19. Clones were sequenced by immunoSEQ multiplex PCR, and TCRdb holds only the in-frame ones, with some missing. The sample includes hundreds of thousands of clones, just over 85% of them seen just once. Material for sequencing was peripheral blood. Source of these receptors: a woman aged 25-40 years with active or convalescent COVID-19. CDR3s include the opening cysteine and the closing phenylalanine or tryptophan. A D gene is named only where the DNA matches it firmly. A clone size is listed for some rows: how often the clone was seen (once, few, many), or a class if it is expanded.

>NA|14|TRBJ2-1|TRBD1|TRBV29-1
CSVEEQGAYNEQFF
TGCAGCGTTGAAGAACAGGGGGCATACAATGAGCAGTTCTTC
>once|13|TRBJ2-1|TRBD2|TRBV19
CASSIGGTTQQFF
TGTGCCAGTAGTATAGGGGGGACTACCCAGCAGTTCTTC
>NA|13|TRBJ2-2|TRBD2|TRBV10-2
CAGTSGVTGELFF
TGCGCTGGGACTAGCGGGGTCACCGGGGAGCTGTTTTTT
>NA|14|TRBJ2-7|TRBD1|TRBV7-8
CASSPGTAEYEQYF
TGTGCCAGCAGCCCCGGGACAGCTGAGTACGAGCAGTACTTC
>NA|17|TRBJ2-2|TRBD2|TRBV9
CASSVGSGRPLTGELFF
TGTGCCAGCAGCGTAGGTAGCGGGAGACCGTTGACCGGGGAGCTGTTTTTT
>NA|15|TRBJ1-6|TRBD1|TRBV5-5
CASSSWTGKNSPLHF
TGTGCCAGCAGCTCGTGGACAGGGAAGAATTCACCCCTCCACTTT
>NA|17|TRBJ2-7|NA|TRBV11-2
CASTLRREVSGPYEQYF
TGTGCCAGCACCCTAAGGAGGGAGGTTTCAGGACCCTACGAGCAGTACTTC
>NA|14|TRBJ2-2|TRBD2|TRBV24-1
CATSARGGTGELFF
TGTGCCACCAGTGCAAGGGGAGGGACCGGGGAGCTGTTTTTT
>once|15|TRBJ1-1|TRBD1|TRBV19
CASIIRGLANTEAFF
TGTGCCAGTATTATCAGGGGGCTTGCAAACACTGAAGCTTTCTTT
>NA|12|TRBJ2-1|NA|TRBV25-1
CASKSEYNEQFF
TGTGCCAGCAAGTCAGAATACAATGAGCAGTTCTTC
>NA|14|TRBJ1-2|TRBD1|TRBV10-2
CASSKGQGNYGYTF
TGCGCCAGCAGTAAAGGACAGGGGAACTATGGCTACACCTTC
>once|13|TRBJ2-5|NA|TRBV7-9
CASSTGGRETQYF
TGTGCCAGCAGCACCGGAGGGCGAGAGACCCAGTACTTC
>NA|13|TRBJ2-3|NA|TRBV5-4
CASSSILADTQYF
TGTGCCAGCAGCTCGATCCTAGCAGATACGCAGTATTTT